This T cell receptor beta chain was found in a study of T-cell memory formation after mild COVID-19. Using its own MiXCR run on the 5' RACE reads, TCRdb lists one record per CDR3 protein. The sample has around 370,000 distinct CDR3 sequences, under 25% seen once. This clonotype showed up just a few times. Sequenced material: PBMCs or a T cell subset sorted from them (not recorded which). The sequence derives from an adult woman who had mild COVID-19 (a few samples of this study predate the infection). Cell type and time point are not known.

This CDR3 is CASSHSGQRLAKNIQYF. CDR3 bases: TGTGCCAGCAGCCACTCAGGGCAACGGCTAGCCAAAAACATTCAGTACTTC. This sequence joins TRBV3-1 and TRBJ2-4; D may be TRBD1 (5 bases). Trimming pared 3 bases from V and 0 bases from J, leaving 15 bases between. Per the germline V gene, CDR1 is LGHDT and CDR2 is YNNKEL (reference sequence). The CDR3 extends over 17 amino acids.